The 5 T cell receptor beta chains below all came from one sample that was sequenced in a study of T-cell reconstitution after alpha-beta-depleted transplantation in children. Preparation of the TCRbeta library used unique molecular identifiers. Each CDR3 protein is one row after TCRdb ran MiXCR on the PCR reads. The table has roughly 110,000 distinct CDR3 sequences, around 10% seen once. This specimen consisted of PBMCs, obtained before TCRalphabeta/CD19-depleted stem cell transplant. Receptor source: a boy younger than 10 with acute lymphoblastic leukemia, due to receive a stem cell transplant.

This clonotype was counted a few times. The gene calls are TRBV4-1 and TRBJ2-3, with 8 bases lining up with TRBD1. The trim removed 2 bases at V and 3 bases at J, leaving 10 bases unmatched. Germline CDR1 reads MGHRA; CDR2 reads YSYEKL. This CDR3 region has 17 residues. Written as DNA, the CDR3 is TGCGCCAGCAGCCAACCCTCTAGACAGGGGTGGACAGATACGCAGTATTTT. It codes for CASSQPSRQGWTDTQYF.

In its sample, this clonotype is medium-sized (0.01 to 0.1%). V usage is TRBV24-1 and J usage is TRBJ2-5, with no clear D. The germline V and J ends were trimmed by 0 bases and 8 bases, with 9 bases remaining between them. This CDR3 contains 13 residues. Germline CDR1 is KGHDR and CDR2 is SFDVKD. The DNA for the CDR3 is TGTGCCACCAGTGATTTGTGGGGTGGAACCCAGTACTTC. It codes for CATSDLWGGTQYF.

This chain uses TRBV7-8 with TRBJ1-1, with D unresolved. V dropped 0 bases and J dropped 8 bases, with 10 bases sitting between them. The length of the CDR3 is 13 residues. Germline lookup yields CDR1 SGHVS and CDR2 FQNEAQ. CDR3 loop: CASSLAQQTEAFF. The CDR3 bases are TGTGCCAGCAGCTTAGCGCAACAGACCGAAGCTTTCTTT.

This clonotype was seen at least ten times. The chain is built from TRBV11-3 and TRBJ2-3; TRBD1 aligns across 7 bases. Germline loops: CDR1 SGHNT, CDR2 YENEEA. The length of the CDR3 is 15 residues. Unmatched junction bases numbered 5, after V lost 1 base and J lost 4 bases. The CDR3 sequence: CASSLGQGDPDTQYF. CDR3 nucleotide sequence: TGTGCCAGCAGCTTAGGACAGGGCGACCCAGATACGCAGTATTTT.

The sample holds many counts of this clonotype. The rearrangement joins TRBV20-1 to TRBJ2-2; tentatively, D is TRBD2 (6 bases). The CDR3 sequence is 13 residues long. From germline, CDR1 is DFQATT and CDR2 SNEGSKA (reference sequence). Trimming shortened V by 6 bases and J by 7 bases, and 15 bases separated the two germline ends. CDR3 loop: CSASRRVGGELFF. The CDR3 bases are TGCAGTGCGTCTCGGAGGGTTGGCGGGGAGCTGTTTTTT.